This TCR beta chain was identified in a study of CD8 T cells in Susac syndrome. Turning to this clonotype: Its antigen is unknown.

Blood CD8+ and CD4+ T cells underwent high-throughput TCR beta sequencing. FACS was used to enrich TEMRA cells, whereas the CD8+ and CD4+ T cells were obtained by negative isolation. An amount of RNA that ranged from roughly 0.5 to 1 ug was reverse transcribed with random hexamers. The method of amplification for TCR beta CDR3 was immunoSEQ multiplex PCR, covering 54 Vbeta and 13 Jbeta. Each CDR3 protein gets one entry after TCRdb re-called the immunoSEQ multiplex PCR reads with MiXCR. The data show 200,000 or so distinct CDR3 sequences, roughly 96% seen once. After removal of 5 bases from V and 6 bases from J, the junction contained 6 bases not matched to a gene. The CDR3 length is 12 residues. Germline V CDR1 and CDR2: SQVTM, ANQGSEA. General study points: By the study's own acknowledgment, its TCR sequencing and HLA analysis included relatively few individuals.

Input material: CD4+ T cells from PBMCs. The chain joins TRBV29-1 to TRBJ2-7; TRBD2 matches at 8 bases. The receptor's source is a human donor with multiple sclerosis. CDR3 in DNA: TGCAGCGTTCGTCGGGGGGGCATCGAGCAGTACTTC. This codes for CSVRRGGIEQYF.